The TCR beta chain described here comes from a study of T cell repertoires in cytomegalovirus infection. In the study overall: Used in the study were CMV epitopes, some recently identified and HLA-C-restricted, others well-studied and HLA-B-restricted. A matching HLA type, together with CMV infection, was signaled by public TCR beta signatures.

CDR3 length equals 11 residues. Study-wide results and limits: Cumulative frequency of public TCR beta families picked out carriers of CMV plus the relevant HLA. Dominant in the ex vivo response were TCR beta clonotypes restricted by HLA-C and specific for CMV.

TCRdb reprocessed the reads with MiXCR, giving one entry per CDR3 protein. Of approximately 1,000,000 distinct CDR3 sequences in the sample, around 30% are singletons; the top ten hold 11% to 15%. This clonotype was found many times. As yet, its antigen is unknown. A read error is possible here, since a much larger clone lies one base away. The receptor was isolated from a human donor in good health (CMV status not recorded). Some clones in this sample may be carry-over from other donors' samples. The genes are TRBV12-3 or TRBV12-4 and TRBJ2-5; D not certain. The specimen comprised cultured CD8+ T cells from PBMCs, sampled from culture after CMV antigen stimulation. The chain's CDR3 is CASSLVETQYF. The CDR3 region has the DNA TGTGCCAGCAGCTTAGTAGAGACCCAGTACTTC.